One sample yielded the 16 T cell receptor beta chains listed below, sequenced in a study of shared clonotypes between healthy human individuals. Assay used: immunoSEQ multiplex PCR; TCRdb lists only in-frame clones, some missing. The repertoire holds about 690,000 clones, roughly 91% seen once, with roughly 36% in the top ten. The sequencing input was memory CD8+ T cells from PBMCs. Subset denoted: CD45RO+ cells pooled with CCR7-negative TemRA cells. Every receptor here comes from a man aged 18 to 30 in good health. Some clones in this sample may be carry-over from other donors' samples.

This chain joins TRBV14 and TRBJ2-1; D possibly corresponds to TRBD2 (5 bases). Germline V gene sequence: CDR1 SGHDN, CDR2 FVKESK. The V end was cut by 1 base, the J end by 5 bases, with 18 bases between. The CDR3 is made up of 17 amino acids. This CDR3 reads CASSQVIVSGSNNEQFF. In nucleotides, the CDR3 is TGTGCCAGCAGCCAAGTTATCGTTTCGGGAAGTAACAATGAGCAGTTCTTC.

This chain links TRBV18 with TRBJ1-1; D is ambiguous. Per the germline V gene, CDR1 is KGHSH and CDR2 is LQKENI. The V gene lost 2 bases and the J gene lost 3 bases, with 7 bases spanning the gap. CDR3 size: 13 residues. The DNA for the CDR3 is TGTGCCAGCTCACCAGGCCTTTACACTGAAGCTTTCTTT. This gives the protein CASSPGLYTEAFF.

The chain carries TRBV9 and TRBJ2-3, with 8 nucleotides matching TRBD2. V lost 4 bases to trimming and J lost 0 bases; unmatched junction nucleotides: 7. CDR1 and CDR2 (germline): SGDLS, YYNGEE. This CDR3 region has 16 residues. Written as DNA, the CDR3 is TGTGCCAGCAGCCGCCTCGCGGGAGGAAGCACAGATACGCAGTATTTT. Encoded protein: CASSRLAGGSTDTQYF. Filled out from reference TRBV9 and TRBJ2-3, the complete variable domain reads DSGVTQTPKHLITATGQRVTLRCSPRSGDLSVYWYQQSLDQGLQFLIQYYNGEERAKGNILERFSAQQFPDLHSELNLSSLELGDSALYFCASSRLAGGSTDTQYFGPGTRLTVL.

J is TRBJ2-1 and V is TRBV5-5; D is unresolved. CDR1 and CDR2 from the germline V gene are SGHKS and YYEKEE (reference sequence). The CDR3 covers 10 residues. The ends were cut back, 0 bases at V and 10 bases at J, with 2 bases in the middle. The CDR3 loop is CASSLGEQFF. As DNA, the CDR3 is TGTGCCAGCAGCTTGGGGGAGCAGTTCTTC.

This rearrangement joins TRBV7-6 to TRBJ2-2; no definite D call. V gave up 1 base and J gave up 1 base, with 10 bases separating them. This CDR3 comprises 16 residues. Germline loops: CDR1 SGHVS, CDR2 FNYEAQ. Here the CDR3 DNA reads TGTGCCAGCAGCTTAGATCCCCCAGGGAACACCGGGGAGCTGTTTTTT. Protein: CASSLDPPGNTGELFF.

V usage is TRBV2 and J usage is TRBJ2-3; D possibly corresponds to TRBD2 (6 bases). Germline CDR1 is SNHLY and CDR2 is FYNNEI. The V gene lost 6 bases and the J gene lost 0 bases, with 7 bases spanning the gap. There are 13 residues in the CDR3. The CDR3 sequence is CASRGLSTDTQYF. CDR3 nucleotides: TGTGCCAGCAGGGGACTGAGCACAGATACGCAGTATTTT.

The genes are TRBV27 and TRBJ2-2; weak D call: TRBD2 (7 bases). There are 16 residues in the CDR3. Germline loops: CDR1 MNHEY, CDR2 SMNVEV (reference sequence). V gave up 3 bases and J gave up 6 bases, with 17 bases separating them. CDR3 nucleotide sequence: TGTGCCAGCAGTTTCGGGGGGCCCCCGGGTTCCGGGGAGCTGTTTTTT. This encodes CASSFGGPPGSGELFF.

The J gene is TRBJ2-7, the V gene TRBV28, with D tentatively TRBD2 (6 bases). V was pared by 3 bases and J by 3 bases, with 12 bases between. Germline assignment: CDR1 MDHEN and CDR2 SYDVKM. This CDR3 spans 14 amino acids. The CDR3 nucleotides read TGTGCCAGCAGTTTTCCCGGGAGCTTCTACGAGCAGTACTTC. Translating it yields CASSFPGSFYEQYF.

The chain carries TRBV25-1 and TRBJ1-2, with unresolved D. The germline V gene has CDR1 MGHDK and CDR2 SYGVNS. CDR3 size: 14 residues. With 5 bases removed from V and 4 bases from J, the gap between germline ends came to 14 bases. The CDR3 sequence is CASSSPGISYGYTF. In nucleotides, the CDR3 is TGTGCCAGCAGTTCACCTGGGATATCCTATGGCTACACCTTC.

Concerning this clone: Other DNA sequences in this sample translate to the same CDR3. The chain carries TRBV19 and TRBJ2-1, with D unclear. Trimming took 1 base from V and 7 from J, leaving 5 bases between them. Germline CDR1 reads LNHDA; CDR2 reads SQIVND (reference sequence). The CDR3 runs to 12 residues. The CDR3 nucleotides read TGTGCCAGTAGTATAGCAGGAAATGAGCAGTTCTTC. Its protein product is CASSIAGNEQFF.

The chain uses TRBV5-1 and TRBJ1-5; 7 bases map to TRBD1. The CDR3 consists of 13 residues. V shed 10 bases and J 0 bases; nucleotides not matched to a gene: 4. Germline V gene sequence: CDR1 SGHRS, CDR2 YFSETQ. CDR3 region: CASDRDSNQPQHF. In nucleotides, the CDR3 is TGCGCCTCCGACAGGGATAGCAATCAGCCCCAGCATTTT.

Of note for this clone: At the DNA level, this CDR3 is encoded by other sequences in the same sample as well. This chain uses TRBV5-6 with TRBJ2-1; D is uncertain. This CDR3 contains 13 residues. Trimming removed 2 bases at V and 4 bases at J, with 7 bases between. CDR1 and CDR2 from the germline V gene are SGHDT and YYEEEE. The CDR3 protein is CASSLGQYNEQFF. The CDR3 bases are TGTGCCAGCAGCTTAGGCCAATACAATGAGCAGTTCTTC. The whole variable domain, filled in from reference TRBV5-6 and TRBJ2-1, reads DAGVTQSPTHLIKTRGQQVTLRCSPKSGHDTVSWYQQALGQGPQFIFQYYEEEERQRGNFPDRFSGHQFPNYSSELNVNALLLGDSALYLCASSLGQYNEQFFGPGTRLTVL.

This rearrangement joins TRBV7-6 to TRBJ1-2, with 7 bases that match TRBD1. Trimming cost V 3 bases and J 4 bases; bases outside gene matches: 8. This CDR3 spans 15 amino acids. The germline V gene has CDR1 SGHVS and CDR2 FNYEAQ. For the CDR3, the DNA is TGTGCCAGCAGCTTCGGGACAGAAATACCCTATGGCTACACCTTC. Amino acids: CASSFGTEIPYGYTF.

This clone was observed once. As DNA, the CDR3 is TGTGCCAGCAGCACCCGGACCCGGGGTGAGCAGTTCTTC. This translates into CASSTRTRGEQFF. The rearrangement uses TRBV13 and TRBJ2-1, with D possibly matching TRBD2 (5 bases). Trimming took 5 bases from V and 9 from J, leaving 14 bases between them. CDR3 size: 13 residues. In germline, CDR1 is PRHDT, CDR2 FYEKMQ (reference sequence).

The J gene is TRBJ2-3, the V gene TRBV10-3, with no clear D. CDR1 ENHRY and CDR2 SYGVKD come from the germline V gene. V gave up 4 bases and J gave up 10 bases, with 12 bases separating them. The CDR3 sequence is 12 residues long. The CDR3 DNA reads TGTGCCATCAGTGGGGCAACCGAGGCGCAGTATTTT. Encoded protein: CAISGATEAQYF.

The chain has TRBV28 and TRBJ2-3; the D gene is possibly TRBD1 (5 bases). Germline CDR1 reads MDHEN; CDR2 reads SYDVKM. V was cut by 1 base and J by 1 base, with 18 bases left in between. This CDR3 spans 18 amino acids. DNA of the CDR3: TGTGCCAGCAGTTTATTGGATTGGGATTCCAGGGGCACAGATACGCAGTATTTT. Protein: CASSLLDWDSRGTDTQYF. Complete variable domain (other parts from reference TRBV28 and TRBJ2-3): DVKVTQSSRYLVKRTGEKVFLECVQDMDHENMFWYRQDPGLGLRLIYFSYDVKMKEKGDIPEGYSVSREKKERFSLILESASTNQTSMYLCASSLLDWDSRGTDTQYFGPGTRLTVL.